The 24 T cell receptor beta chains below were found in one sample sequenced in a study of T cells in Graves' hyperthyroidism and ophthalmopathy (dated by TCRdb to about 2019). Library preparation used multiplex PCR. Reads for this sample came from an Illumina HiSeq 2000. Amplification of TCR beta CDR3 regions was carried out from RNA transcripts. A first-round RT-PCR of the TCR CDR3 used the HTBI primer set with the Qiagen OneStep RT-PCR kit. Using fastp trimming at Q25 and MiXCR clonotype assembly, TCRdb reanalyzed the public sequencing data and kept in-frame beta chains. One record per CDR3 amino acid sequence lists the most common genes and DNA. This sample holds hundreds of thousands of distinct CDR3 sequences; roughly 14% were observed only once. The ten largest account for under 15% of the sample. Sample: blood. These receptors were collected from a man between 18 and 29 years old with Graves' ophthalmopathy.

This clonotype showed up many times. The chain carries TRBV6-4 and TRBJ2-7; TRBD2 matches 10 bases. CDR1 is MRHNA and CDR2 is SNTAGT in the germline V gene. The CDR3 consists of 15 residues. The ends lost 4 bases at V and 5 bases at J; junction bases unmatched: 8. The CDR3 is CASSATSSGSDEQYF. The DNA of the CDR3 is TGTGCCAGCAGTGCAACGTCTAGCGGGAGTGACGAGCAGTACTTC.

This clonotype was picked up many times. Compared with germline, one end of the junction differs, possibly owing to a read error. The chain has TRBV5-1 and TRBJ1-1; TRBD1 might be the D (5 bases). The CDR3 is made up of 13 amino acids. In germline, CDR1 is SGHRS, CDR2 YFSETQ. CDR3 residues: CASRLGGNTEAFF. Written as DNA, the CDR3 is TGCGCCAGCCGCTTGGGGGGGAACACTGAAGCTTTCTTT.

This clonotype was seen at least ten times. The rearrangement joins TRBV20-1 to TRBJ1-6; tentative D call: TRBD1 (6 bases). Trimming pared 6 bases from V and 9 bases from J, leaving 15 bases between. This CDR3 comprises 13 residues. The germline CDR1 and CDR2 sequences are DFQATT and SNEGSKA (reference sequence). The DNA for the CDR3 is TGCAGTGCGGCAAGACAGGAGAGTTCACCCCTCCACTTT. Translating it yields CSAARQESSPLHF.

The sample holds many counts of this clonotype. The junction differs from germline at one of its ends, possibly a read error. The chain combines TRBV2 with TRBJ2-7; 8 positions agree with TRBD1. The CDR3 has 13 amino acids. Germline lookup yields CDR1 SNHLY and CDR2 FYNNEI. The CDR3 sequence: CASGEGQVFEQYF. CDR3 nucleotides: TGTGCCAGCGGTGAGGGACAGGTGTTCGAGCAGTACTTC.

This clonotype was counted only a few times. The CDR3 is CATRGLADGELFF. CDR3 nucleotides: TGTGCCACCAGAGGACTAGCGGACGGGGAGCTGTTTTTT. The genes are TRBV15 and TRBJ2-2; 10 positions agree with TRBD2. CDR3 length: 13 amino acids. CDR1 and CDR2 (germline): LNHNV, YYDKDF (reference sequence). Trimming cost V 6 bases and J 7 bases; bases outside gene matches: 2.

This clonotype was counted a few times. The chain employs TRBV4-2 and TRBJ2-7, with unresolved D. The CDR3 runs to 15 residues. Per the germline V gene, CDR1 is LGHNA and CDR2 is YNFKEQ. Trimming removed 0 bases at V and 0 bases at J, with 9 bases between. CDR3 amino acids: CASSQEFSTSYEQYF. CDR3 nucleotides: TGTGCCAGCAGCCAAGAGTTTTCCACCTCCTACGAGCAGTACTTC.

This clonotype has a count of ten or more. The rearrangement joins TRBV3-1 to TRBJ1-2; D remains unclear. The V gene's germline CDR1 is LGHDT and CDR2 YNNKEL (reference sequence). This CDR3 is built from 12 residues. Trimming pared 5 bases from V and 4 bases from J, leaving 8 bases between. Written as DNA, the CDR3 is TGTGCCAGCAGCTACGGCGCCTATGGCTACACCTTC. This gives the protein CASSYGAYGYTF. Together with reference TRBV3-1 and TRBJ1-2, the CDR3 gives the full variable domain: DTAVSQTPKYLVTQMGNDKSIKCEQNLGHDTMYWYKQDSKKFLKIMFSYNNKELIINETVPNRFSPKSPDKAHLNLHINSLELGDSAVYFCASSYGAYGYTFGSGTRLTVV.

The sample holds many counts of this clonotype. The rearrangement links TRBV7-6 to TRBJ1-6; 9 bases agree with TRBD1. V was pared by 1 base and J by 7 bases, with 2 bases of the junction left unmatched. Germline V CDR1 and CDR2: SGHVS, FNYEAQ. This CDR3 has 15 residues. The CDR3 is CASSLGQGGNSPLHF. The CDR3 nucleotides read TGTGCCAGCAGCTTAGGACAGGGGGGGAATTCACCCCTCCACTTT.

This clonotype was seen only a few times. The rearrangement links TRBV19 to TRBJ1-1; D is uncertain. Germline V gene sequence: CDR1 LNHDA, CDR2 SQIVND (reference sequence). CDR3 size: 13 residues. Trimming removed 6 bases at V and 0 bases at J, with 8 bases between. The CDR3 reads CASRPTLNTEAFF. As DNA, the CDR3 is TGTGCCAGTAGGCCGACCTTGAACACTGAAGCTTTCTTT.

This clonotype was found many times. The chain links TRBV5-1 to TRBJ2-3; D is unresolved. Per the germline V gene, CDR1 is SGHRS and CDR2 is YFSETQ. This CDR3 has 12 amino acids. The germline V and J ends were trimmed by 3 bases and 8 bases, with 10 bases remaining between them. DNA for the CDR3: TGCGCCAGCAGCTCAAAGACTGGTACGCAGTATTTT. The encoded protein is CASSSKTGTQYF.

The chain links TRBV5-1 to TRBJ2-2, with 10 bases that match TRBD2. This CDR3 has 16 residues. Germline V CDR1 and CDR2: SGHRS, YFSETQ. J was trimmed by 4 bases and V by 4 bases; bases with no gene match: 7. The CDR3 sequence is CASSPPGTSVTGELFF. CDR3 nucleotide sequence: TGCGCCAGCAGCCCCCCCGGGACTAGCGTCACCGGGGAGCTGTTTTTT.

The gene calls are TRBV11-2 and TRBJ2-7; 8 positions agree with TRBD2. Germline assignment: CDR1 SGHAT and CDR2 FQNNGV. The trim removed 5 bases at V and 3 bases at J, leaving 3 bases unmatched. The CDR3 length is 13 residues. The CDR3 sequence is CASSKSGSYEQYF. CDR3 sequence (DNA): TGTGCCAGCAGCAAAAGCGGGAGCTACGAGCAGTACTTC.

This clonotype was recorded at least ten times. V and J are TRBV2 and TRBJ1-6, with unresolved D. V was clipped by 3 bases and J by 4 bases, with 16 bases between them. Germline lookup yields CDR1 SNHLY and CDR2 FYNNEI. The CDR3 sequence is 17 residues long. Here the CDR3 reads CASSDPVTLRYNSPLHF. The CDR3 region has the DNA TGTGCCAGCAGTGATCCCGTTACACTACGGTATAATTCACCCCTCCACTTT.

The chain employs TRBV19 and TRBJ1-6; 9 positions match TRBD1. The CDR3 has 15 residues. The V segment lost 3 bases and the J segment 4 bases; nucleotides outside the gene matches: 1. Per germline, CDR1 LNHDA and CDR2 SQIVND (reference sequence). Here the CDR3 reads CASSIGQGYNSPLHF. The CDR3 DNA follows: TGTGCCAGTAGTATCGGACAGGGGTATAATTCACCCCTCCACTTT.

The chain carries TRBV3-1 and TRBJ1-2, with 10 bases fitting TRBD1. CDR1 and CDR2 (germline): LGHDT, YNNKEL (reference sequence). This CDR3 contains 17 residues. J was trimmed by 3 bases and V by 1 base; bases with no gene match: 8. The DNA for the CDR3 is TGTGCCAGCAGCCAAGGCGGACAGGGGGATAGTGACTATGGCTACACCTTC. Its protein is CASSQGGQGDSDYGYTF.

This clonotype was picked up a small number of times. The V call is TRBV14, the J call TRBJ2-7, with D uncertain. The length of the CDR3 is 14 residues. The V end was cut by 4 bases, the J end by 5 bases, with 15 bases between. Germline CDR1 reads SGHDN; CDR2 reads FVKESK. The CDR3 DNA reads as TGTGCCAGCAGCCCGCAATGGGGTGCGGACGAGCAGTACTTC. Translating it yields CASSPQWGADEQYF.

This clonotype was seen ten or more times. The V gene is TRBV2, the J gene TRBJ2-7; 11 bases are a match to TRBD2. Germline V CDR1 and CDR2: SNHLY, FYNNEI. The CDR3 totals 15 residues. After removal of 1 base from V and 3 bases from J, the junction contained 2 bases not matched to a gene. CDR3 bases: TGTGCCAGCAGTGAAGGTGGGACTAGCGGCTACGAGCAGTACTTC. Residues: CASSEGGTSGYEQYF.

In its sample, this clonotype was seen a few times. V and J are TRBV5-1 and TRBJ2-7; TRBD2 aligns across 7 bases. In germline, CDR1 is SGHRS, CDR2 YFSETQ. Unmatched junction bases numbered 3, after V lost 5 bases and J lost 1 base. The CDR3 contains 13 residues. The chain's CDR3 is CASRLAISYEQYF. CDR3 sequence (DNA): TGCGCCAGCAGACTAGCGATTTCCTACGAGCAGTACTTC.

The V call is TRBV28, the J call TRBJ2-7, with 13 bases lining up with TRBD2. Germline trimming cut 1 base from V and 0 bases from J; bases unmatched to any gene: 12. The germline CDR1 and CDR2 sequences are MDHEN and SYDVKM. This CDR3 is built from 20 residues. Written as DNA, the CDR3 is TGTGCCAGCAGTTTATACCCCTCACTAGCGGGAGGGCCTCCCTCCTACGAGCAGTACTTC. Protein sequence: CASSLYPSLAGGPPSYEQYF.

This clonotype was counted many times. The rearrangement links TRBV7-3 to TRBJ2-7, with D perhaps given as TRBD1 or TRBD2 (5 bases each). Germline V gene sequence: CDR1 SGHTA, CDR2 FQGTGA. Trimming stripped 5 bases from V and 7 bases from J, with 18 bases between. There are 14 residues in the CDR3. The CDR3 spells CASSRFPGTGEQYF. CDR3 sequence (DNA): TGTGCCAGCAGCCGATTCCCTGGGACGGGGGAGCAGTACTTC.

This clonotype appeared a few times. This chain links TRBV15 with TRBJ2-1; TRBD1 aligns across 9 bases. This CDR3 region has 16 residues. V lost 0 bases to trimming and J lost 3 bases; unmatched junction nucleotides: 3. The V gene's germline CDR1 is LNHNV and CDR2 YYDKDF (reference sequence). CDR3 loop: CATSRETGQGYNEQFF. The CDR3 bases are TGTGCCACCAGCAGAGAAACGGGACAGGGCTACAATGAGCAGTTCTTC.

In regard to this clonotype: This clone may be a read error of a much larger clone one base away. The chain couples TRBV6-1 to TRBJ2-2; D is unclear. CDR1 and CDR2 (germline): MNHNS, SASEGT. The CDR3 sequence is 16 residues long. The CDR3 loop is CASSDPTFANTGELFF. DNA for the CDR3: TGCGCCAGCAGTGATCCCACTTTCGCGAACACCGGGGAGCTGTTTTTT.

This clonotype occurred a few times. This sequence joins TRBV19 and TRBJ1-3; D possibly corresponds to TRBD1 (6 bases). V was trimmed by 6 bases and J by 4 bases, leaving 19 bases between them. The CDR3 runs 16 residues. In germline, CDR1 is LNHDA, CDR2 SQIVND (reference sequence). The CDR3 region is CASSLHPSGTGNTIYF. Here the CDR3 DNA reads TGTGCCAGTAGCCTTCATCCCTCGGGGACAGGAAACACCATATATTTT.

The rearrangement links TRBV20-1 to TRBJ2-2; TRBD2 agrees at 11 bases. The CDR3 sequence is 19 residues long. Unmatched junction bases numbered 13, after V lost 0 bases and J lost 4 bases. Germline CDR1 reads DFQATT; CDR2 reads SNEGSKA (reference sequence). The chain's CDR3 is CSAREPPGLAAFGTGELFF. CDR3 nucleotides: TGCAGTGCTAGAGAGCCCCCGGGACTAGCGGCCTTTGGCACCGGGGAGCTGTTTTTT.